This is a list of T cell receptor beta chains from one sample in a study of blood T cell repertoires in COVID-19. This table comes from immunoSEQ multiplex PCR, and its TCRdb copy is limited to in-frame clones, with some not included. The table shows approximately 140,000 clones, with about nine tenths occurring only once. The sample comprised peripheral blood. Every receptor here comes from a woman aged 60-75 years with active or convalescent COVID-19. The CDR3 runs from the conserved cysteine through the conserved F or W. Each record gives: J gene, clone size, D gene, V gene, CDR3 protein, CDR3 DNA. The D gene is left open where the match is weak. Clone size, where shown, is once, few, many, or a class for clones that have expanded.

TRBJ1-4,-,-,TRBV6-1,CASSERSGVLEEKLFF,TGTGCCAGCAGTGAACGTTCGGGGGTGTTAGAAGAAAAACTGTTTTTT
TRBJ1-1,-,-,TRBV29-1,CSVEGPTGRTEAFF,TGCAGCGTTGAAGGGCCAACAGGCCGCACTGAAGCTTTCTTT
TRBJ2-3,few,-,TRBV7-2,CASSPLDTQYF,TGTGCCAGCAGCCCTTTAGATACGCAGTATTTT
TRBJ1-2,-,-,TRBV29-1,CSVEIFWGSPNYGYTF,TGCAGCGTTGAAATCTTCTGGGGCAGTCCTAACTATGGCTACACCTTC
TRBJ1-2,-,-,TRBV13,CASSPQGNYGYTF,TGTGCCAGCAGCCCGCAGGGTAACTATGGCTACACCTTC
TRBJ1-2,-,-,TRBV3-1/TRBV3-2,CASSQGMMGLNYGYTF,TGTGCCAGCAGCCAAGGAATGATGGGCCTTAACTATGGCTACACCTTC
TRBJ2-4,-,-,TRBV7-8,CASSLAGVFDKNIQYF,TGTGCCAGCAGCTTAGCAGGGGTATTCGACAAAAACATTCAGTACTTC
TRBJ2-7,few,-,TRBV5-5,CASSLGGGSYEQYF,TGTGCCAGCAGCTTGGGAGGGGGTTCCTACGAGCAGTACTTC
TRBJ2-4,-,TRBD1,TRBV25-1,CASSGSGQGNKNIQYF,TGTGCCAGCAGTGGCTCGGGACAGGGCAACAAAAACATTCAGTACTTC
TRBJ2-5,-,-,TRBV7-8,CASSFSVGLTYF,TGTGCCAGCAGCTTTTCTGTGGGACTCACGTACTTC
TRBJ1-2,few,TRBD1,TRBV7-9,CASSLTGADGYTF,TGTGCCAGCAGCTTGACAGGGGCCGATGGCTACACCTTC
TRBJ1-5,-,-,TRBV9,CASSVGQGLGQPQHF,TGTGCCAGCAGCGTAGGGCAGGGGCTTGGCCAGCCCCAGCATTTT
TRBJ1-2,-,-,TRBV28,CASSLGKRGYTF,TGTGCCAGCAGTTTGGGGAAGCGGGGCTACACCTTC
TRBJ1-1,-,-,TRBV18,CASSPPQGGRVAFF,TGTGCCAGCTCACCACCGCAGGGCGGACGTGTGGCTTTCTTT
TRBJ1-1,-,-,TRBV21-1,CASSNRALEDRNTEAFF,TGTGCCAGCAGCAATAGGGCTCTTGAGGACAGGAACACTGAAGCTTTCTTT
TRBJ2-3,few,TRBD2,TRBV6-5,CASSYGWGGEADTQYF,TGTGCCAGCAGTTACGGTTGGGGGGGAGAGGCAGATACGCAGTATTTT
TRBJ1-2,once,-,TRBV7-9,CASSFKTALDYGYTF,TGTGCCAGCAGCTTTAAGACAGCCCTCGACTATGGCTACACCTTC
TRBJ2-7,-,-,TRBV27,CASSFLGNSYEQYF,TGTGCCAGCAGTTTCTTGGGCAACTCCTACGAGCAGTACTTC
TRBJ2-3,-,-,TRBV2,CASRSTDTQYF,TGTGCCAGCAGGTCAACAGATACGCAGTATTTT
TRBJ2-3,-,TRBD1,TRBV6-1,CASSDLGTGGTDTQYF,TGTGCCAGCAGTGACCTCGGGACAGGCGGCACAGATACGCAGTATTTT
TRBJ2-2,-,TRBD1,TRBV9,CASSGGQGNRAGELFF,TGTGCCAGCAGCGGAGGACAGGGGAATCGGGCCGGGGAGCTGTTTTTT